This T cell receptor (beta chain) was obtained from a study of blood T cell repertoires in COVID-19 (TCRdb year 2020). Describing the broader study: Samples from collaborators originated in the United States, Italy and Spain and spanned both the acute and convalescent phases of COVID-19. The prospective study material was composed of cDNA or gDNA derived from T cells, B-cell-depleted T cells, or PBMCs. Subjects who had been exposed to COVID-19, were actively infected with it, or had recovered from it provided the deeply sampled blood TCRbeta repertoires that made up the dataset. The repertoires were released in a freely available public database intended as a resource for research on the immune response to SARS-CoV-2. The samples were drawn from two sources: the first 160 participants of the ongoing ImmuneRACE study, and 1,200 or so subjects contributed by 6 global collaborators. Nearly every sample came with metadata listing a de-identified subject ID, COVID-19 status, age in years and sex. Where available, HLA class I and class II types were taken from metadata supplied by the sample provider and were not determined by assay-based typing.

This clone has only one observation. Which antigen it targets is not known. Base qualities are missing; no much larger clone stands one base away. Each collaborating institution followed its own protocols to collect whole blood in K2EDTA tubes. For TCRbeta analysis, collaborator samples were shipped as frozen whole blood, as isolated PBMCs, or as DNA extracted from either sample type. What the research found in general, with its limitations: The quantity of clinical and demographic metadata differed by source and by participant and was supplied without curation.

According to the germline V gene (reference sequence), CDR1 reads LNHDA and CDR2 reads SQIVND. V is pared back by 7 bases and J by 3 bases, with 10 bases lying between the germline termini. Its CDR3 holds 13 amino acids, cysteine through phenylalanine. CDR3 DNA is the only sequence kept; it has 39 bases, read in frame from the first base. The immunoSEQ Assay, a bias-controlled multiplex PCR, was used to amplify TCRbeta CDR3 regions from genomic DNA. Per the original workflow: Within the assay, amplification of reference gene primers was used to estimate how many nucleated cells each sample contained. To quantify the absolute abundance of each unique TCRbeta CDR3 rearrangement, sequence reads were collapsed and filtered. Productive Simpson clonality was computed per sample as the square root of Simpson's diversity index over productive rearrangements. The table comes from immuneACCESS by way of TCRdb, which keeps in-frame sequences with V and J called. Part of the clones is missing from these tables; in studies checked, under half for an unresolved V gene and the rest for unknown reasons. The V and J calls and clone size were taken over from that table, and D and trimming were inferred from the DNA. The sample table holds approximately 240,000 clones, of which under 85% were seen once. Over 3% of the sample belongs to the ten largest clones.

The source material was peripheral blood. The rearranged segments are TRBV19 and TRBJ1-5; no D segment can be confidently identified. This clonotype originated in a woman aged 40-49 years with active or convalescent COVID-19. For the CDR3, the sequence is CASTGGYNQPQHF. The nucleotide sequence is given as TGTGCCAGTACGGGAGGGTACAATCAGCCCCAGCATTTT.